This entry lists 22 T cell receptor beta chains sequenced from one sample in a study of brain T cells in children with intractable seizures (dated by TCRdb to about 2021). According to the study, the label for this sample's time point signals: blood from clinic visit 5 months post-surgery; TSC patient then seizure free. Library preparation used the immunoSEQ multiplex PCR assay. What TCRdb holds here is the immuneACCESS table cut down to in-frame rearrangements. Part of the clones is not present; checked against another copy, under half of the missing clones reflect an unresolved V gene, and the others are unexplained. The sample yields 340,000 or so clones; 93% were counted once. Approximately 5% of the sample lies in the top ten. Sample: peripheral blood, taken approximately 5 months after surgery. Receptor source: a boy under two years old with tuberous sclerosis and intractable seizures.

In its sample, this clone was seen once. The V and J genes are TRBV7-2 and TRBJ1-3, with 8 bases identical to TRBD1. The CDR3 has 18 residues. The V gene's germline CDR1 is SGHTA and CDR2 FQGNSA. V lost 1 base, J lost 2 bases, and 10 bases stayed unmatched. CDR3 sequence (DNA): TGTGCCAGCAGCTTAGTAGGGGGGCAGGGGGCGACTGGAAACACCATATATTTT. Its protein is CASSLVGGQGATGNTIYF.

The chain links TRBV10-3 to TRBJ2-3, with 9 positions matching TRBD1. From germline, CDR1 is ENHRY and CDR2 SYGVKD. The V gene end was trimmed by 6 bases and the J gene end by 10 bases; junction bases not matched to a gene: 8. This CDR3 has 13 residues. The DNA for the CDR3 is TGTGCCATCAGCGTTACAGGGGGCGATGCGCAGTATTTT. This sequence encodes CAISVTGGDAQYF.

Points on this clone: Additional DNA sequences in this sample encode the identical CDR3. The rearrangement uses TRBV3-1 (or the pseudogene TRBV3-2) and TRBJ2-5; D gene unclear. The CDR3 sequence is 11 residues long. Germline V gene sequence: CDR1 LGHDT, CDR2 YNNKEL (reference sequence). Trimming stripped 1 base from V and 5 bases from J, with 2 bases between. This CDR3 is CASSQAETQYF. The DNA for the CDR3 is TGTGCCAGCAGCCAAGCCGAGACCCAGTACTTC.

Written as DNA, the CDR3 is TGTGCCAGCAGCGTTTCACCCCGACAGGGGGCTAGAACTGAAGCTTTCTTT. Protein product: CASSVSPRQGARTEAFF. V usage is TRBV9 and J usage is TRBJ1-1, with 10 bases identical to TRBD1. V was clipped by 2 bases and J by 5 bases; unmatched bases: 12. In germline, CDR1 is SGDLS, CDR2 YYNGEE. The CDR3 extends over 17 amino acids.

This rearrangement joins TRBV19 to TRBJ1-2; a weak D match, TRBD1 (5 bases). Trimming cost V 7 bases and J 11 bases, with 20 bases left between them. The germline CDR1 and CDR2 sequences are LNHDA and SQIVND (reference sequence). The CDR3 has 13 residues. The CDR3 loop is CASNPGGATEYTF. For the CDR3, the DNA is TGTGCCAGTAATCCGGGCGGGGCCACAGAATACACCTTC. The full variable domain, in which reference TRBV19 and TRBJ1-2 provide the parts outside the CDR3, is DGGITQSPKYLFRKEGQNVTLSCEQNLNHDAMYWYRQDPGQGLRLIYYSQIVNDFQKGDIAEGYSVSREKKESFPLTVTSAQKNPTAFYLCASNPGGATEYTFGSGTRLTVV.

The chain uses TRBV9 and TRBJ2-7; possible D gene TRBD2, 6 bases. The CDR3 runs 13 residues. Germline CDR1 and CDR2: SGDLS and YYNGEE. With 4 bases removed from V and 2 bases from J, the gap between germline ends came to 10 bases. The CDR3 nucleotides read TGTGCCAGCAGCTTCCGGGAGACCTACGAGCAGTACTTC. Translated, it gives CASSFRETYEQYF.

The chain is built from TRBV2 and TRBJ1-6; 7 bases fit TRBD1. CDR1 SNHLY and CDR2 FYNNEI come from the germline V gene. The CDR3 loop spans 15 amino acids. V lost 6 bases, J lost 10 bases, and 12 bases stayed unmatched. Here the CDR3 DNA reads TGTGCCAGCAGCGGACAGGCCTCCCTAGGGTCACCCCTCCACTTT. This codes for CASSGQASLGSPLHF.

The genes are TRBV6-5 and TRBJ2-1; D might be TRBD2 (7 bases). CDR1 is MNHEY and CDR2 is SVGAGI in the germline V gene. Trimming cost V 8 bases and J 0 bases, with 14 bases left between them. The CDR3 runs to 15 residues. CDR3 sequence reads: CASQRGGTSYNEQFF. The CDR3 DNA reads TGTGCCAGCCAAAGGGGGGGTACCTCCTACAATGAGCAGTTCTTC.

The V gene is TRBV9, the J gene TRBJ2-7; possibly TRBD1 or TRBD2 for D (5 bases each). The CDR3 extends over 15 amino acids. From germline, CDR1 is SGDLS and CDR2 YYNGEE. The V gene lost 4 bases and the J gene lost 1 base, with 15 bases spanning the gap. The CDR3 loop is CASSPRGSESYEQYF. The CDR3 DNA reads TGTGCCAGCAGCCCCCGGGGCTCAGAATCCTACGAGCAGTACTTC. The full variable domain, with the rest looked up from reference TRBV9 and TRBJ2-7, is DSGVTQTPKHLITATGQRVTLRCSPRSGDLSVYWYQQSLDQGLQFLIQYYNGEERAKGNILERFSAQQFPDLHSELNLSSLELGDSALYFCASSPRGSESYEQYFGPGTRLTVT.

This clone showed up just once. The chain carries TRBV5-6 and TRBJ2-1; D gene unclear. Trimming took off 2 bases at V and 3 bases at J, with 9 bases between the two ends. The germline V gene has CDR1 SGHDT and CDR2 YYEEEE. This CDR3 is 14 amino acids long. CDR3 region: CASSFRSHYNEQFF. The CDR3 coding sequence is TGTGCCAGCAGCTTCCGCAGCCACTACAATGAGCAGTTCTTC.

This chain links TRBV6-4 with TRBJ2-5; TRBD1 agrees at 10 bases. V lost 6 bases and J lost 5; bases outside the gene matches: 9. The CDR3 loop spans 15 amino acids. Germline V gene sequence: CDR1 MRHNA, CDR2 SNTAGT. CDR3 DNA: TGTGCCAGCAGCGGACAGGGACAGGGGCTGGAGACCCAGTACTTC. It yields the protein CASSGQGQGLETQYF.

This sequence joins TRBV28 and TRBJ2-5; possible D gene TRBD1, 7 bases. The germline V gene encodes CDR1 MDHEN and CDR2 SYDVKM. The CDR3 loop spans 11 amino acids. The ends were cut back, 7 bases at V and 7 bases at J, with 10 bases in the middle. DNA for the CDR3: TGTGCCAGCACCCAGGGGGGGACCCAGTACTTC. This gives the protein CASTQGGTQYF.

The genes are TRBV6-1 and TRBJ2-7, with D maybe TRBD2 (6 bases). This CDR3 has 17 amino acids. Germline V CDR1 and CDR2: MNHNS, SASEGT. V dropped 2 bases and J dropped 6 bases, with 23 bases sitting between them. For the CDR3, the DNA is TGTGCCAGCAGTGAACAAGGGAGGTGGGTTTTAATCTCCGAGCAGTACTTC. Its translation is CASSEQGRWVLISEQYF.

In this sample, this clone turned up once. This rearrangement joins TRBV11-3 to TRBJ2-3, with D unclear. The CDR3 runs to 11 residues. Germline CDR1 SGHNT, CDR2 YENEEA. The V gene lost 3 bases and the J gene lost 5 bases, with 3 bases spanning the gap. The chain's CDR3 is CASSFQDTQYF. The CDR3 DNA sequence: TGTGCCAGCAGCTTTCAAGATACGCAGTATTTT.

The chain carries TRBV4-2 and TRBJ2-1, with 13 bases aligning to TRBD2. The germline V gene encodes CDR1 LGHNA and CDR2 YNFKEQ. Losses at the gene ends were 4 bases for V and 9 bases for J; bases not matched to a gene: 9. The CDR3 is 16 amino acids. Written as DNA, the CDR3 is TGTGCCAGCAGCCCGACCGGGACTAGCGGGATGGGTGAGCAGTTCTTC. It codes for CASSPTGTSGMGEQFF.

In this sample, this clone turned up a few times. The chain recombines TRBV29-1 with TRBJ2-2; D unclear. Trimming cost V 7 bases and J 0 bases, with 9 bases left between them. CDR1 is SQVTM, CDR2 ANQGSEA, per germline. The CDR3 is made up of 13 amino acids. For the CDR3, the DNA is TGCAGCGCCACGCTAGCGAACACCGGGGAGCTGTTTTTT. It yields the protein CSATLANTGELFF.

V is TRBV6-1 and J is TRBJ1-3, with unresolved D. The CDR3 contains 18 residues. Germline V CDR1 and CDR2: MNHNS, SASEGT. V gave up 0 bases and J gave up 3 bases, with 18 bases separating them. For the CDR3, the DNA is TGTGCCAGCAGTGAAGCCCCCCCCCGGGTCGGGCATGGAAACACCATATATTTT. This translates into CASSEAPPRVGHGNTIYF.

The chain links TRBV25-1 to TRBJ1-6, with TRBD1 matching 8 bases. With 4 bases clipped from V and 7 bases from J, the junction kept 6 bases outside the gene matches. Germline V gene data show CDR1 as MGHDK and CDR2 as SYGVNS. CDR3 length equals 15 residues. The CDR3 DNA reads TGTGCCAGCAGTGGTATACAGGGGGTGAATTCACCCCTCCACTTT. Its translation is CASSGIQGVNSPLHF.

This clone was detected once. The gene calls are TRBV5-1 and TRBJ2-7; a possible D gene is TRBD2 (5 bases). CDR3 size: 13 residues. V gave up 7 bases and J gave up 4 bases, with 15 bases separating them. Germline loops: CDR1 SGHRS, CDR2 YFSETQ. In DNA form, the CDR3 reads TGCGCCAGCCGCTCTTCGGGAAGTTACGAGCAGTACTTC. Its translation: CASRSSGSYEQYF.

V is TRBV11-2 and J is TRBJ1-1; D remains unclear. Germline CDR1 reads SGHAT; CDR2 reads FQNNGV. The CDR3 has 13 residues. V shed 1 base and J shed 5 bases, with 8 bases lying between them. The CDR3 loop is CASSLVSVTEAFF. CDR3 nucleotide sequence: TGTGCCAGCAGCTTAGTGTCAGTTACTGAAGCTTTCTTT.

This clone was observed a single time. The chain has TRBV7-3 and TRBJ2-1; 12 bases line up with TRBD2. The CDR3 totals 14 residues. The ends lost 4 bases at V and 6 bases at J; junction bases unmatched: 1. Germline CDR1 is SGHTA and CDR2 is FQGTGA. The CDR3 loop is CASSSSGGANEQFF. The DNA of the CDR3 is TGTGCCAGCAGCTCTAGCGGGGGGGCCAATGAGCAGTTCTTC.

Here the CDR3 reads CASSQFRLAGPNEQFF. The CDR3, as DNA: TGCGCCAGCAGCCAATTTCGACTAGCGGGGCCCAATGAGCAGTTCTTC. The chain couples TRBV4-1 to TRBJ2-1; 11 bases are shared with TRBD2. Looked up from germline, CDR1 is MGHRA and CDR2 is YSYEKL. The CDR3 has 16 residues. Losses at the gene ends were 2 bases for V and 6 bases for J; bases not matched to a gene: 6.